The rows below give T cell receptor beta chains drawn from one sample of a study of memory CD4+ T cells and cytomegalovirus serostatus. TCRdb's copy holds only in-frame clones and misses some; the assay was immunoSEQ multiplex PCR. The sample has under 55,000 clones; approximately 78% are singletons. The sequencing sample was made of memory CD4+ T cells from blood. The receptors were gathered from an adult in good health and CMV-seronegative. CDR3s include the opening cysteine and the closing phenylalanine or tryptophan. D genes are given only for firm matches. Some rows have no size entry. The others give once, few or many, or a class for an expanded clone.

v_call	d_call	j_call	clone_size	cdr3_nt	cdr3_aa
TRBV18	TRBD1	TRBJ2-5	-	TGTGCCAGCTCACCAAGGGACAGGGGAGTTGGTACGGAGACCCAGTACTTC	CASSPRDRGVGTETQYF
TRBV28	TRBD2	TRBJ2-1	-	TGTGCCAGCAGTTCCGTAGCGGGAGGACATAGGAATGAGCAGTTCTTC	CASSSVAGGHRNEQFF
TRBV10-2	TRBD1	TRBJ1-1	few	TGCGCCAGCAGACAGGGGAGGAACACTGAAGCTTTCTTT	CASRQGRNTEAFF
TRBV11-2	-	TRBJ1-1	-	TGTGCCAGCAGCTGGGGCAGGGCCACTGAAGCTTTCTTT	CASSWGRATEAFF
TRBV28	TRBD1	TRBJ1-2	once	TGTGCCAGCAGTTTACTGGGGACAGCCTTCTATGGCTACACCTTC	CASSLLGTAFYGYTF
TRBV21-1	-	TRBJ1-2	-	TGTGCCAGCAGCAAAGGGAAAGGACCGAACTATGGCTACACCTTC	CASSKGKGPNYGYTF
TRBV7-8	-	TRBJ1-1	few	TGTGCCAGCAGCTTTATGGCGGAACAGGGAACTGAAGCTTTCTTT	CASSFMAEQGTEAFF
TRBV2	-	TRBJ2-3	-	TGTGCCACCGAGGGGGGGGCCGGAGATACGCAGTATTTT	CATEGGAGDTQYF
TRBV11-3	-	TRBJ2-4	-	TGTGCCAGCAGCTTAGTCGGGACGGCAGGGGCCATTCAGTACTTC	CASSLVGTAGAIQYF
TRBV11-3	-	TRBJ2-1	-	TGTGCCAGCAGCTTAGATGGGGGCGGGGGCCAAACCAATGAGCAGTTCTTC	CASSLDGGGGQTNEQFF
TRBV27	TRBD2	TRBJ2-7	-	TGTGCCAGCAGTTTAAAGGCCTCTAGCGGGAGGGCCGGGGCCGAGCAGTACTTC	CASSLKASSGRAGAEQYF
TRBV30	-	TRBJ2-1	once	TGTGCCTGGATGAGACAGGGAGGTGAGCAGTTCTTC	CAWMRQGGEQFF
TRBV14	TRBD2	TRBJ2-1	-	TGTGCCAGCAGCCAATTTGGGGTTGGGACTAGCGGGTACAATGAGCAGTTCTTC	CASSQFGVGTSGYNEQFF
TRBV7-9	-	TRBJ2-4	-	TGTGCCAGCAGCGCACTAGCTTCCAAAAACATTCAGTACTTC	CASSALASKNIQYF
TRBV7-3	-	TRBJ2-3	-	TGTGCCAGCAGCCTTACTTCGGGGGCGGATACGCAGTATTTT	CASSLTSGADTQYF
TRBV2	-	TRBJ2-3	-	TGTGCCAGCAGTGAAGCGGGAATCGGCACAGATACGCAGTATTTT	CASSEAGIGTDTQYF
TRBV6-1	TRBD2	TRBJ2-3	-	TGTGCCACCCAAAGGACTAGCGGGGCCACAGATACGCAGTATTTT	CATQRTSGATDTQYF
TRBV5-6	-	TRBJ1-4	-	TGTGCCAGCGGCGGTTCAGCGGGTCGGGGTGAGGAAAAACTGTTTTTT	CASGGSAGRGEEKLFF
TRBV12-5	-	TRBJ1-1	once	TGTGCTAGTGCCTTGGGGGGCGAGAACACTGAAGCTTTCTTT	CASALGGENTEAFF
TRBV6-6	-	TRBJ1-3	-	TGTGCCAGCAGTCTAAACACCATATATTTT	CASSLNTIYF
TRBV9	-	TRBJ2-6	-	TGTGCCAGCAGCTCCCCCACAGGGTCCGGGGCCAACGTCCTGACTTTC	CASSSPTGSGANVLTF